This TCR beta chain was retrieved from a study of Ad26.COV2.S vaccination and SARS-CoV-2 variants. Germline CDR1 MNHEY, CDR2 SMNVEV (reference sequence). The CDR3 length is 13 residues. Trimming took off 0 bases at V and 9 bases at J, with 9 bases between the two ends. This table comes from immunoSEQ multiplex PCR, and its TCRdb copy is limited to in-frame clones, with some not included. The sample holds 300,000 to 500,000 clones; around 85% are singletons and the top ten take approximately 3.7%. Treatment reported: 19 received Ad26.COV2.S at low or high dose, single or two shots; 5 received placebo; per-sample allocation not given. Day 63 following the first vaccine or placebo injection was when the samples were taken.

The sequence was collected from a person between 18 and 59 years old who received the Ad26.COV2.S COVID-19 vaccine or a placebo. This chain uses TRBV27 with TRBJ2-1; D gene uncertain. The material sequenced was peripheral blood, taken in a trial of Ad26.COV2.S vaccine versus placebo. CDR3 sequence: CASSLSTRIEQFF. The CDR3 DNA reads TGTGCCAGCAGTTTATCTACCCGGATTGAGCAGTTCTTC.